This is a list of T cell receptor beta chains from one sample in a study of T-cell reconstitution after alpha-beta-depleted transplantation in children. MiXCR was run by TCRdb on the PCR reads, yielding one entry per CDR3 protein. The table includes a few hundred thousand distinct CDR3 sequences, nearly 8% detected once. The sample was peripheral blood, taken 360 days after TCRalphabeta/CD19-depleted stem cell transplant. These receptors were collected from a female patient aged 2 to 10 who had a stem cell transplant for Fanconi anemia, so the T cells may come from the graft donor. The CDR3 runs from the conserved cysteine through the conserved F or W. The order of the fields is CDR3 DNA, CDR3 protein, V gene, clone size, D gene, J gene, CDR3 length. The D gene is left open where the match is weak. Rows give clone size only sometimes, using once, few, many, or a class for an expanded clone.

CDR3 DNA: TGTGCCAGCTCACTCACGACAGGGCAAGAGACCCAGTACTTC
CDR3 protein: CASSLTTGQETQYF
V gene: TRBV18
clone size: few
D gene: TRBD1
J gene: TRBJ2-5
CDR3 length: 14

CDR3 DNA: TGTGCCAGCAGCCAAGGAACCGGCGGGGACGCCTACGAGCAGTACTTC
CDR3 protein: CASSQGTGGDAYEQYF
V gene: TRBV3-1
clone size: many
D gene: .
J gene: TRBJ2-7
CDR3 length: 16

CDR3 DNA: TGTGCCAGCAGCAACCCAGCATCGGACGCCACCGGGGAGCTGTTTTTT
CDR3 protein: CASSNPASDATGELFF
V gene: TRBV7-9
clone size: many
D gene: .
J gene: TRBJ2-2
CDR3 length: 16

CDR3 DNA: TGTGCCAGCAGTCTCGGGACCCCAGAGACCCAGTACTTC
CDR3 protein: CASSLGTPETQYF
V gene: TRBV28
clone size: many
D gene: .
J gene: TRBJ2-5
CDR3 length: 13

CDR3 DNA: TGTGCCACCAGTGATTTGCCCCGGCCCGACAGGGGGCGGCGTCCCCACCCAAGCGGGGAGCTGTTTTTT
CDR3 protein: CATSDLPRPDRGRRPHPSGELFF
V gene: TRBV24-1
clone size: few
D gene: TRBD1
J gene: TRBJ2-2
CDR3 length: 23

CDR3 DNA: TGTGCCATCAGTGGTTTAGGACCTAGTGGGGGGAATGAGCAGTTCTTC
CDR3 protein: CAISGLGPSGGNEQFF
V gene: TRBV10-3
clone size: many
D gene: .
J gene: TRBJ2-1
CDR3 length: 16

CDR3 DNA: TGTGCCAGCAGCCGCCTCGGGGCTAGCGGGATCGGGTCCTACAATGAGCAGTTCTTC
CDR3 protein: CASSRLGASGIGSYNEQFF
V gene: TRBV7-3
clone size: .
D gene: TRBD2
J gene: TRBJ2-1
CDR3 length: 19

CDR3 DNA: TGCGCCAGCAGCCGAAAAACGTGGGGGGACATGAACACTGAAGCTTTCTTT
CDR3 protein: CASSRKTWGDMNTEAFF
V gene: TRBV4-1
clone size: .
D gene: .
J gene: TRBJ1-1
CDR3 length: 17

CDR3 DNA: TGTGCCAGCAGCTCAGACTTACACTACAATGAGCAGTTCTTC
CDR3 protein: CASSSDLHYNEQFF
V gene: TRBV5-6
clone size: many
D gene: .
J gene: TRBJ2-1
CDR3 length: 14

CDR3 DNA: TGCGCCAGCAGGCGACAGGGGGCTGGCGGAGACACTGAAGCTTTCTTT
CDR3 protein: CASRRQGAGGDTEAFF
V gene: TRBV5-1
clone size: .
D gene: TRBD1
J gene: TRBJ1-1
CDR3 length: 16

CDR3 DNA: TGTGCCACCACATGGGACAGGGGGCTAAATGAGCAGTTCTTC
CDR3 protein: CATTWDRGLNEQFF
V gene: TRBV2
clone size: few
D gene: TRBD1
J gene: TRBJ2-1
CDR3 length: 14

CDR3 DNA: TGTGCCAGCAGCCAACCCCCCGGGACAGGGCGTGAAAAACTGTTTTTT
CDR3 protein: CASSQPPGTGREKLFF
V gene: TRBV3-1
clone size: few
D gene: TRBD1
J gene: TRBJ1-4
CDR3 length: 16

CDR3 DNA: TGCAGCGCCCCGGACAGGGATGGAAACACCATATATTTT
CDR3 protein: CSAPDRDGNTIYF
V gene: TRBV29-1
clone size: many
D gene: TRBD1
J gene: TRBJ1-3
CDR3 length: 13

CDR3 DNA: TGCGCCAGCAGCTCGATACTGGCCTCGGGAGAGACCCAGTACTTC
CDR3 protein: CASSSILASGETQYF
V gene: TRBV5-1
clone size: few
D gene: .
J gene: TRBJ2-5
CDR3 length: 15

CDR3 DNA: TGCAGTGCTTCCATTGGACAGGGCAATCAGCCCCAGCATTTT
CDR3 protein: CSASIGQGNQPQHF
V gene: TRBV20-1
clone size: many
D gene: TRBD1
J gene: TRBJ1-5
CDR3 length: 14

CDR3 DNA: TGTGCCAGCTCACCGGTGCTCGTCCAGGGTAGCTACAATGAGCAGTTCTTC
CDR3 protein: CASSPVLVQGSYNEQFF
V gene: TRBV18
clone size: .
D gene: .
J gene: TRBJ2-1
CDR3 length: 17

CDR3 DNA: TGTGCCAGCAGTTTGAGGCTAGCGGGGACCGCGAACACCGGGGAGCTGTTTTTT
CDR3 protein: CASSLRLAGTANTGELFF
V gene: TRBV12-3/TRBV12-4
clone size: many
D gene: TRBD2
J gene: TRBJ2-2
CDR3 length: 18

CDR3 DNA: TGCAGCGTTGAAGACCTGCGGGAGGGCAATGAGCAGTTCTTC
CDR3 protein: CSVEDLREGNEQFF
V gene: TRBV29-1
clone size: many
D gene: TRBD2
J gene: TRBJ2-1
CDR3 length: 14

CDR3 DNA: TGTGCCAGCAGCACGATTGAACCGGGACAGAGCTCTGGAAACACCATATATTTT
CDR3 protein: CASSTIEPGQSSGNTIYF
V gene: TRBV7-2
clone size: few
D gene: TRBD1
J gene: TRBJ1-3
CDR3 length: 18

CDR3 DNA: TGCGCCAGCAGCTTAGGTGGTGCACTCGGGGAGCTGTTTTTT
CDR3 protein: CASSLGGALGELFF
V gene: TRBV5-1
clone size: .
D gene: .
J gene: TRBJ2-2
CDR3 length: 14

CDR3 DNA: TGCGCCAGCAGATCGAGTGGGGGCGGGTGGGAGCAGTTCTTC
CDR3 protein: CASRSSGGGWEQFF
V gene: TRBV5-1
clone size: .
D gene: .
J gene: TRBJ2-1
CDR3 length: 14

CDR3 DNA: TGTGCCAGCAGCTTAGAGACGGGGAGCACCTACGAGCAGTACTTC
CDR3 protein: CASSLETGSTYEQYF
V gene: TRBV7-8
clone size: few
D gene: .
J gene: TRBJ2-7
CDR3 length: 15

CDR3 DNA: TGTGCTACAGACGAAGGACTCAGGGACACTGAAGCTTTCTTT
CDR3 protein: CATDEGLRDTEAFF
V gene: TRBV28
clone size: many
D gene: .
J gene: TRBJ1-1
CDR3 length: 14

CDR3 DNA: TGTGCCAGCAGTCGTCCCATTGCGGGGGATACGCAGTATTTT
CDR3 protein: CASSRPIAGDTQYF
V gene: TRBV25-1
clone size: many
D gene: .
J gene: TRBJ2-3
CDR3 length: 14

CDR3 DNA: TGCAGTGCTGAAACCGGGACTAAAAACGAGCAGTACTTC
CDR3 protein: CSAETGTKNEQYF
V gene: TRBV20-1
clone size: few
D gene: TRBD2
J gene: TRBJ2-7
CDR3 length: 13

CDR3 DNA: TGTGCCAGCAGCCCCCGGACTAGCGGGGGGGCTCTGGATACGCAGTATTTT
CDR3 protein: CASSPRTSGGALDTQYF
V gene: TRBV7-8
clone size: .
D gene: TRBD2
J gene: TRBJ2-3
CDR3 length: 17

CDR3 DNA: TGTGCCAGCAGCTTACTTACGGGGGGCTACACCTTC
CDR3 protein: CASSLLTGGYTF
V gene: TRBV7-9
clone size: many
D gene: .
J gene: TRBJ1-2
CDR3 length: 12

CDR3 DNA: TGTGCCAGTAGTATAGGAAACCTCCAACTAGCCGGGTCGGGCACAGATACGCAGTATTTT
CDR3 protein: CASSIGNLQLAGSGTDTQYF
V gene: TRBV19
clone size: many
D gene: .
J gene: TRBJ2-3
CDR3 length: 20

CDR3 DNA: TGTGCCACCAGCAGGACAGGGGGTGACCAGCCCCAGCATTTT
CDR3 protein: CATSRTGGDQPQHF
V gene: TRBV15
clone size: few
D gene: TRBD1
J gene: TRBJ1-5
CDR3 length: 14

CDR3 DNA: TGCGCCAGCAGCTTGCTAGGACAGGGGGCTCTTGCACCAGAGACCCAGTACTTC
CDR3 protein: CASSLLGQGALAPETQYF
V gene: TRBV5-1
clone size: .
D gene: TRBD1
J gene: TRBJ2-5
CDR3 length: 18

CDR3 DNA: TGTGCCAGCAGCTTAGAAGGGGGGAGAACACCTGGCAATCAGCCCCAGCATTTT
CDR3 protein: CASSLEGGRTPGNQPQHF
V gene: TRBV11-2
clone size: many
D gene: .
J gene: TRBJ1-5
CDR3 length: 18

CDR3 DNA: TGCGCCAGCAGCCAGTACCTTACCTACAATGAGCAGTTCTTC
CDR3 protein: CASSQYLTYNEQFF
V gene: TRBV5-1
clone size: many
D gene: .
J gene: TRBJ2-1
CDR3 length: 14

CDR3 DNA: TGCGCCAGCAGCTTTGAGGGACACAAAGCCTACGAGCAGTACTTC
CDR3 protein: CASSFEGHKAYEQYF
V gene: TRBV5-1
clone size: .
D gene: .
J gene: TRBJ2-7
CDR3 length: 15

CDR3 DNA: TGTGCCAGCTCAGACGGACAGTACACCGGGGAGCTGTTTTTT
CDR3 protein: CASSDGQYTGELFF
V gene: TRBV18
clone size: many
D gene: .
J gene: TRBJ2-2
CDR3 length: 14

CDR3 DNA: TGTGCCAGCAGCCCGCCCCAGGTTCTCTACAATGAGCAGTTCTTC
CDR3 protein: CASSPPQVLYNEQFF
V gene: TRBV7-6
clone size: few
D gene: .
J gene: TRBJ2-1
CDR3 length: 15

CDR3 DNA: TGCGCCAGCAGCTTAACAGGGGGCAGCAACTATGGCTACACCTTC
CDR3 protein: CASSLTGGSNYGYTF
V gene: TRBV5-1
clone size: many
D gene: TRBD1
J gene: TRBJ1-2
CDR3 length: 15

CDR3 DNA: TGTGCCAGCAGTTACTCTCTCCACACCTACGAGCAGTACTTC
CDR3 protein: CASSYSLHTYEQYF
V gene: TRBV6-5
clone size: few
D gene: .
J gene: TRBJ2-7
CDR3 length: 14

CDR3 DNA: TGCAGCGTTGGCAGAGGAGCGGCCACTGAAGCTTTCTTT
CDR3 protein: CSVGRGAATEAFF
V gene: TRBV29-1
clone size: many
D gene: .
J gene: TRBJ1-1
CDR3 length: 13

CDR3 DNA: TGTGCCAGCAGCAGCAGGCGGGAGGACAATGAGCAGTTCTTC
CDR3 protein: CASSSRREDNEQFF
V gene: TRBV9
clone size: many
D gene: TRBD2
J gene: TRBJ2-1
CDR3 length: 14

CDR3 DNA: TGTGCCAGCAGCGAGGGAACAGGGGGCGTTTATGGCTACACCTTC
CDR3 protein: CASSEGTGGVYGYTF
V gene: TRBV27
clone size: many
D gene: TRBD1
J gene: TRBJ1-2
CDR3 length: 15